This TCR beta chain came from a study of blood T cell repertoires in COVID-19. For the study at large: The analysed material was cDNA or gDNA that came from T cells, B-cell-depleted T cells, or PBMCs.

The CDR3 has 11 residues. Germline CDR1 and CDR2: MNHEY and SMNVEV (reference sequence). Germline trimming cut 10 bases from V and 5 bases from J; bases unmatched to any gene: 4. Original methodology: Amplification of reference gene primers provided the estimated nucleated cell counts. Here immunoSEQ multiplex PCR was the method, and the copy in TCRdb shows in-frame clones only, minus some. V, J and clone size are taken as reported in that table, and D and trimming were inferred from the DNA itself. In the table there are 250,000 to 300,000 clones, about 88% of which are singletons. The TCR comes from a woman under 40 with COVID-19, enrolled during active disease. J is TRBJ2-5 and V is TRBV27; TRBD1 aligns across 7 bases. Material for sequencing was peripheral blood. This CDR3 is CATQGDETQYF. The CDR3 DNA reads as TGTGCCACCCAGGGGGATGAGACCCAGTACTTC.